Below, 20 T cell receptor beta chains from the same sample are listed, as sequenced in a study of monozygotic twins with inflammatory bowel disease. TCRdb reprocessed the 5' RACE reads; each CDR3 protein has one entry and no DNA is given. With over 150,000 distinct CDR3 sequences in the sample, the ten largest clones hold 2.4%. Sequencing input: blood. The receptor set was obtained from a human donor with ulcerative colitis or Crohn's disease, or a healthy co-twin of an affected twin (not recorded which).

The chain links TRBV4-3 to TRBJ2-7; the D call of TRBD1 rests on TCRdb alone, since no DNA is present to check it. The CDR3 has 15 amino acids. Germline-derived CDR1 and CDR2 are LGHNA and YSLEER. The CDR3 sequence: CASSRTGTGGYEQYF.

The gene calls are TRBV3-1 and TRBJ1-6. This CDR3 region has 13 residues. Germline V gives CDR1 LGHDT, CDR2 YNNKEL (reference sequence). CDR3 sequence: CASSQADNSPFHF.

The chain uses TRBV20-1 and TRBJ2-1; TCRdb's D call of TRBD1 is untestable without DNA. The germline V gene has CDR1 DFQATT and CDR2 SNEGSKA (reference sequence). There are 14 residues in the CDR3. CDR3 in amino acids: CSARLRGVGDEQFF.

CDR3 residues: CASSSTGRGATYEQYF. This sequence joins TRBV13 and TRBJ2-7; the TCRdb D gene call, TRBD1, has no DNA to confirm it. Germline CDR1 reads PRHDT; CDR2 reads FYEKMQ (reference sequence). The CDR3 is 16 amino acids. The entire variable domain, with the rest obtained from reference TRBV13 and TRBJ2-7, is as follows: AAGVIQSPRHLIKEKRETATLKCYPIPRHDTVYWYQQGPGQDPQFLISFYEKMQSDKGSIPDRFSAQQFSDYHSELNMSSLELGDSALYFCASSSTGRGATYEQYFGPGTRLTVT.

J is TRBJ1-5 and V is TRBV3-1; TCRdb indicates TRBD1, and absent DNA this call remains unverified. CDR1 LGHDT and CDR2 YNNKEL come from the germline V gene (reference sequence). The CDR3 loop spans 15 amino acids. The CDR3 loop reads CASSQDAGKNQPQHF.

The chain joins TRBV10-3 to TRBJ1-6; TCRdb gives TRBD1 as the D gene, but with no DNA this cannot be confirmed. There are 15 residues in the CDR3. Germline V gene data show CDR1 as ENHRY and CDR2 as SYGVKD. The CDR3 region is CAIRTGQATNSPLHF.

The chain is built from TRBV7-2 and TRBJ2-1; TCRdb returns TRBD2, unconfirmable since there is no DNA. Germline V gene sequence: CDR1 SGHTA, CDR2 FQGNSA. This CDR3 has 14 residues. CDR3 amino acids: CASSFVGPNRRQFF.

The chain links TRBV7-9 to TRBJ1-1; TCRdb selects TRBD1, and the lack of DNA leaves this call unchecked. The CDR3 loop spans 11 amino acids. CDR1 is SEHNR and CDR2 is FQNEAQ in the germline V gene (reference sequence). The CDR3 loop is CASSLRGQAFF. Variable domain in full (rest from reference TRBV7-9 and TRBJ1-1): DTGVSQNPRHKITKRGQNVTFRCDPISEHNRLYWYRQTLGQGPEFLTYFQNEAQLEKSRLLSDRFSAERPKGSFSTLEIQRTEQGDSAMYLCASSLRGQAFFGQGTRLTVV.

The chain uses TRBV29-1 and TRBJ2-5; TCRdb picks TRBD2, but there is no DNA to check that call. The CDR3 totals 12 residues. The V gene's germline CDR1 is SQVTM and CDR2 ANQGSEA. The CDR3 sequence is CSVGVGQETQYF.

The rearrangement uses TRBV30 and TRBJ1-3; TCRdb outputs TRBD1, but without DNA this stays unchecked. The germline V gene encodes CDR1 GTSNPN and CDR2 SVGIG (reference sequence). The CDR3 covers 14 residues. CDR3 region: CAWSAGGSRNTIYF.

The V gene is TRBV4-3, the J gene TRBJ2-3. In germline, CDR1 is LGHNA, CDR2 YSLEER. This CDR3 is built from 17 residues. CDR3 loop: CASSQDLARDPTDTQYF.

V and J are TRBV7-8 and TRBJ1-3. The CDR3 covers 15 residues. Germline V lookup: CDR1 SGHVS, CDR2 FQNEAQ. CDR3 region: CASSYESVPGNTIYF.

V is TRBV20-1 and J is TRBJ2-2; TCRdb calls TRBD2, which cannot be checked without DNA. Germline CDR1 DFQATT, CDR2 SNEGSKA (reference sequence). The CDR3 length is 17 residues. CDR3 region: CSAFGGVAGLNTGELFF.

The V gene is TRBV3-1, the J gene TRBJ2-7; no DNA is available, so the TRBD2 call from TCRdb remains unchecked. CDR1 and CDR2 from the germline V gene are LGHDT and YNNKEL (reference sequence). The CDR3 spans 14 residues. CDR3 loop: CASSRGSASYEQYF.

This chain connects TRBV5-6 to TRBJ2-1; absent DNA, TCRdb's TRBD2 call cannot be checked. The CDR3 is 13 amino acids. The V gene's germline CDR1 is SGHDT and CDR2 YYEEEE. CDR3 residues: CASSKTSSNEQFF.

The V call is TRBV6-5, the J call TRBJ1-2. Germline V lookup: CDR1 MNHEY, CDR2 SVGAGI. The CDR3 is 14 residues long. The CDR3 sequence: CASSYSGGGDSYTF.

This chain uses TRBV7-9 with TRBJ2-7; with no DNA, the TCRdb D assignment of TRBD1 cannot be verified. CDR1 is SEHNR, CDR2 FQNEAQ, per germline (reference sequence). The length of the CDR3 is 14 residues. The CDR3 here is CASSPNTQGYEQYF.

The gene calls are TRBV28 and TRBJ1-1. The germline V gene encodes CDR1 MDHEN and CDR2 SYDVKM. CDR3 length: 13 residues. The CDR3 loop reads CASSPTDYTEAFF.

The chain links TRBV5-1 to TRBJ2-1; TCRdb's D gene call, TRBD1, goes unchecked for lack of DNA. The CDR3 is 15 amino acids. Germline loops: CDR1 SGHRS, CDR2 YFSETQ. The CDR3 spells CASSSRTGGIHEQFF.

The chain combines TRBV5-1 with TRBJ1-6; TCRdb gives TRBD1 as the D gene, but with no DNA this cannot be confirmed. CDR3 size: 16 residues. The V gene's germline CDR1 is SGHRS and CDR2 YFSETQ. The CDR3 protein is CASSLATGTEVSPLHF.